The 19 T cell receptor beta chains below all came from one sample that was sequenced in a study of response to subunit inactivated influenza vaccine. TCRdb reprocessed the RT-PCR reads with MiXCR, giving one entry per CDR3 protein. Here the sample spans 550,000 to 650,000 distinct CDR3 sequences, 12% being singletons. The sample in question was PBMCs from blood, obtained on the day of vaccination. All receptors derive from a man aged 45-60 years who received an inactivated influenza vaccine.

This clonotype was seen many times. The chain recombines TRBV15 with TRBJ2-3; TRBD2 agrees at 10 bases. The CDR3 contains 15 residues. Germline V CDR1 and CDR2: LNHNV, YYDKDF (reference sequence). V lost 0 bases, J lost 7 bases, and 4 bases stayed unmatched. The CDR3 sequence is CATSRDQREGYTQYF. The CDR3 DNA reads TGTGCCACCAGCAGAGATCAGCGGGAGGGATATACGCAGTATTTT. Full variable domain (outside the CDR3, taken from reference TRBV15 and TRBJ2-3): DAMVIQNPRYQVTQFGKPVTLSCSQTLNHNVMYWYQQKSSQAPKLLFHYYDKDFNNEADTPDNFQSRRPNTSFCFLDIRSPGLGDTAMYLCATSRDQREGYTQYFGPGTRLTVL.

This clonotype was picked up many times. V is TRBV7-2 and J is TRBJ2-7; no reliable D call. The V gene's germline CDR1 is SGHTA and CDR2 FQGNSA. With 1 base removed from V and 0 bases from J, the gap between germline ends came to 4 bases. The CDR3 is 13 amino acids. The CDR3 is CASSLDISYEQYF. Here the CDR3 DNA reads TGTGCCAGCAGCTTAGATATCTCCTACGAGCAGTACTTC. The full variable domain, its missing parts supplied by reference TRBV7-2 and TRBJ2-7, is GAGVSQSPSNKVTEKGKDVELRCDPISGHTALYWYRQSLGQGLEFLIYFQGNSAPDKSGLPSDRFSAERTGGSVSTLTIQRTQQEDSAVYLCASSLDISYEQYFGPGTRLTVT.

The V gene is TRBV12-3 or TRBV12-4, the J gene TRBJ1-5; D is unresolved. The CDR3 has 12 amino acids. The V end was cut by 10 bases, the J end by 7 bases, with 14 bases between. The CDR3 sequence: CAISPPSQPQHF. In DNA, the CDR3 is TGTGCCATCAGCCCTCCCTCCCAGCCCCAGCATTTT.

This clonotype showed up just a few times. The genes are TRBV10-3 and TRBJ2-2; 7 nucleotides line up with TRBD2. The V gene end was trimmed by 4 bases and the J gene end by 5 bases; junction bases not matched to a gene: 4. The length of the CDR3 is 14 residues. Looked up from germline, CDR1 is ENHRY and CDR2 is SYGVKD. This CDR3 is CAISGGTNTGELFF. CDR3 nucleotide sequence: TGTGCCATCAGTGGGGGGACTAATACCGGGGAGCTGTTTTTT.

This clonotype has only a few counts. This chain connects TRBV15 to TRBJ2-7; no reliable D call. Germline V gives CDR1 LNHNV, CDR2 YYDKDF (reference sequence). Trimming stripped 7 bases from V and 2 bases from J, with 12 bases between. The CDR3 extends over 13 amino acids. In DNA form, the CDR3 reads TGTGCCACCACCCTTGGGCTAACCTACGAGCAGTACTTC. This gives the protein CATTLGLTYEQYF.

V and J are TRBV6-7 and TRBJ2-5; 8 bases fit TRBD1. TRBV6-7 carries the ORF label, with uncertain function. CDR3 length: 16 amino acids. The trim removed 8 bases at V and 2 bases at J, leaving 13 bases unmatched. CDR3 residues: CASRGQVEVGQETQYF. The DNA of the CDR3 is TGTGCCAGCCGGGGACAGGTTGAAGTAGGGCAAGAGACCCAGTACTTC.

On this clonotype: Mismatch with germline at one junction end may stem from a read error. The chain carries TRBV6-2 or TRBV6-3 and TRBJ2-7, with D uncertain. Germline CDR1 and CDR2: MNHEY and SVGEGT. The CDR3 is 16 residues long. CDR3 region: CASRSPDRARLHERYF. The CDR3, as DNA: TGTGCCAGCAGGTCCCCCGATCGGGCCAGGCTCCACGAGCGGTACTTC.

This chain uses TRBV20-1 with TRBJ2-1; 8 positions match TRBD1. There are 16 residues in the CDR3. V shed 2 bases and J 3 bases; nucleotides not matched to a gene: 9. The germline V gene has CDR1 DFQATT and CDR2 SNEGSKA (reference sequence). CDR3 loop: CSARPSRDRYYNEQFF. As DNA, the CDR3 is TGCAGTGCTAGACCTAGCCGGGACAGGTACTACAATGAGCAGTTCTTC.

The chain recombines TRBV15 with TRBJ2-3; 11 nucleotides align to TRBD1. This CDR3 has 16 amino acids. The trim removed 5 bases at V and 2 bases at J, leaving 6 bases unmatched. Germline V CDR1 and CDR2: LNHNV, YYDKDF (reference sequence). The CDR3 loop is CATSWGQGGSTDTQYF. DNA of the CDR3: TGTGCCACCAGCTGGGGACAGGGGGGTTCCACAGATACGCAGTATTTT.

The chain employs TRBV18 and TRBJ2-2; the match to TRBD2 covers 9 bases. The V gene end was trimmed by 5 bases and the J gene end by 6 bases; junction bases not matched to a gene: 16. The CDR3 is 18 residues long. Germline lookup yields CDR1 KGHSH and CDR2 LQKENI. CDR3: CASSSNLPGLAYPGELFF. As DNA, the CDR3 is TGTGCCAGCTCATCCAACCTCCCGGGACTAGCTTATCCCGGGGAGCTGTTTTTT.

This clonotype was detected once. The junction departs from the called germline gene at one end, perhaps through a read error. The CDR3 DNA sequence: TGTGCCAGCAGCTTAGTTAGCAGATTTGCTTCCTATGGCTACAGCTTC. Protein sequence: CASSLVSRFASYGYSF. The rearrangement joins TRBV7-2 to TRBJ1-2, with D unresolved. CDR1 is SGHTA and CDR2 is FQGNSA in the germline V gene. There are 16 residues in the CDR3.

The rearrangement links TRBV5-4 to TRBJ2-1; maybe TRBD2 (6 bases). The CDR3 sequence is 17 residues long. Germline CDR1 and CDR2: SGHNT and YYREEE (reference sequence). V lost 3 bases, J lost 0 bases, and 16 bases lay in between. CDR3 DNA: TGTGCCAGCAGCTCCAGCGGGCCTGCTAGCTCCTACAATGAGCAGTTCTTC. It encodes CASSSSGPASSYNEQFF. The variable domain in full, with the rest retrieved from reference TRBV5-4 and TRBJ2-1, is ETGVTQSPTHLIKTRGQQVTLRCSSQSGHNTVSWYQQALGQGPQFIFQYYREEENGRGNFPPRFSGLQFPNYSSELNVNALELDDSALYLCASSSSGPASSYNEQFFGPGTRLTVL.

V usage is TRBV5-1 and J usage is TRBJ1-2, with a tentative D call TRBD1 (5 bases). This CDR3 comprises 14 residues. The germline V gene encodes CDR1 SGHRS and CDR2 YFSETQ. Trimming pared 3 bases from V and 0 bases from J, leaving 9 bases between. For the CDR3, the DNA is TGCGCCAGCAGCTCCGACAGCACTAACTATGGCTACACCTTC. This sequence encodes CASSSDSTNYGYTF.

The sample holds a few counts of this clonotype. This chain connects TRBV20-1 to TRBJ1-4; no definite D call. CDR1 and CDR2 from the germline V gene are DFQATT and SNEGSKA (reference sequence). The V and J ends lost 0 bases and 8 bases respectively, with 13 bases between them. The CDR3 has 14 amino acids. CDR3 sequence: CSARDPSSGEKLFF. In DNA, the CDR3 is TGCAGTGCTAGAGACCCCTCGTCTGGAGAAAAACTGTTTTTT.

The J gene is TRBJ1-1, the V gene TRBV20-1; D remains unclear. The CDR3 consists of 10 residues. In germline, CDR1 is DFQATT, CDR2 SNEGSKA (reference sequence). The CDR3 DNA follows: TGCAGGCTAGGGAGGACTGAAGCTTTCTTT. Translation gives CRLGRTEAFF.

The chain couples TRBV27 to TRBJ2-7, with TRBD2 matching over 8 bases. The CDR3 consists of 13 residues. Germline values: CDR1 MNHEY, CDR2 SMNVEV (reference sequence). V lost 4 bases and J lost 6; bases outside the gene matches: 5. CDR3 sequence: CASSYLAGGEQYF. As DNA, the CDR3 is TGTGCCAGCAGTTACCTAGCGGGCGGCGAGCAGTACTTC.

This chain connects TRBV20-1 to TRBJ1-1; 9 nucleotides match TRBD1. The V and J ends lost 6 bases and 3 bases, in that order; junction bases with no gene match: 11. Germline lookup yields CDR1 DFQATT and CDR2 SNEGSKA (reference sequence). CDR3 length equals 15 residues. CDR3 in DNA: TGCAGTGCAAACCCCTCGACAGGGGGGGACACTGAAGCTTTCTTT. The encoded protein is CSANPSTGGDTEAFF.

The chain is built from TRBV5-1 and TRBJ2-3; TRBD2 aligns across 7 bases. The CDR3 extends over 17 amino acids. Germline trimming cut 0 bases from V and 2 bases from J; bases unmatched to any gene: 9. CDR1 is SGHRS, CDR2 YFSETQ, per germline. The CDR3 loop is CASSLVTTSVFTDTQYF. For the CDR3, the DNA is TGCGCCAGCAGCTTGGTAACCACTAGCGTCTTCACAGATACGCAGTATTTT.

This clonotype was recorded a few times. This chain joins TRBV6-2 or TRBV6-3 and TRBJ2-1; the D gene is possibly TRBD2 (7 bases). The CDR3 spans 15 residues. Germline V gene sequence: CDR1 MNHEY, CDR2 SVGEGT. V lost 6 bases to trimming and J lost 2 bases, with 14 bases between them. The CDR3 region has the DNA TGTGCCAGCAGCCGAGGAGGGGGGGCCTACAATGAGCAGTTCTTC. It translates to CASSRGGGAYNEQFF.